This T cell receptor (beta chain) was recorded in a study of blood T cell repertoires in COVID-19. Study context: Both acute and convalescent COVID-19 samples were obtained from the United States, Italy and Spain. From T cells, B-cell-depleted T cells, or PBMCs came the material, which was cDNA or gDNA.

Original data processing: Using reference gene primer amplification, nucleated cell counts were estimated. Repertoires were generated with immunoSEQ multiplex PCR, while TCRdb's copy carries only in-frame clones and drops some. That table is the source of V, J and clone size, and D and trimming were worked out from the DNA. This table has around 200,000 clones, about nine tenths appearing once. Per the germline V gene, CDR1 is GTSNPN and CDR2 is SVGIG (reference sequence). V gave up 7 bases and J gave up 6 bases, with 16 bases separating them. The CDR3 length is 12 residues. The chain is built from TRBV30 and TRBJ2-7; D may be TRBD2 (5 bases). The TCR was taken from a man at least 80 years old with acute or convalescent COVID-19. Specimen: peripheral blood. The CDR3 sequence is CASSPDYAEQYF. The CDR3 coding sequence is TGTGCCTCAAGCCCCGACTACGCCGAGCAGTACTTC.